This entry describes one T cell receptor (beta chain). What it recognizes is unknown. This record belongs to a study of T cell responses to AZD1222 COVID-19 vaccine. Findings and caveats of the study: Dominant CD4 TCR responses targeted spike regions 160-218 and 743-854.

Trimming pared 7 bases from V and 4 bases from J, leaving 16 bases between. CDR1 and CDR2 from the germline V gene are ENHRY and SYGVKD. The CDR3 is 14 residues long. The protocol was immunoSEQ multiplex PCR, while the TCRdb copy is restricted to in-frame clones and leaves out a portion. The sample consists of about 160,000 clones, 90% to 95% of them appearing once. The material was peripheral blood, obtained 28 days after the second AZD1222 dose. The TCR originated in an adult who received the AZD1222 COVID-19 vaccine. V gene TRBV10-3 combines with J gene TRBJ1-2, with a possible D match to TRBD1 (5 bases). CDR3 nucleotides: TGTGCCATCACCAGTTCGACAGCCATCTATGGCTACACCTTC. Encoded protein: CAITSSTAIYGYTF.